These T cell receptor beta chains were read from a single sample in a study of T-cell reconstitution after alpha-beta-depleted transplantation in children. TCRdb re-called the PCR reads with MiXCR, one entry per CDR3 protein. This table holds tens of thousands of distinct CDR3 sequences, 9.2% found once. This material consisted of PBMCs, mostly from graft donor cells, taken 60 days after TCRalphabeta/CD19-depleted stem cell transplant. Receptors originate from a male patient between 2 and 15 years old who had a stem cell transplant for chronic granulomatous disease, so the T cells may come from the graft donor. Both conserved end residues are part of each CDR3. D genes are given only for firm matches.

.	TRBV28	TRBJ2-7	CASSLKASVGEQYF
.	TRBV27	TRBJ2-7	CASKPRGGSYEQYF
.	TRBV20-1	TRBJ1-2	CSASRGRDPNYGYTF
.	TRBV18	TRBJ1-4	CASSPKQARGEKLFF
TRBD2	TRBV11-2	TRBJ2-5	CASSLRLAEYQETQYF
.	TRBV29-1	TRBJ1-2	CSGRIQDNYGYTF
TRBD2	TRBV2	TRBJ2-5	CASLGLAEETQYF
TRBD1	TRBV27	TRBJ1-1	CASSLRQGEAFF
TRBD1	TRBV16	TRBJ2-7	CASSQLTGVDEQYF
.	TRBV15	TRBJ2-2	CATSRGNEGYGELFF
TRBD1	TRBV20-1	TRBJ1-3	CSGGQAPSSGNTIYF
TRBD2	TRBV9	TRBJ2-5	CASSRLGTSDKETQYF
TRBD1	TRBV12-3/TRBV12-4	TRBJ2-7	CASSLDRGDYEQYF
TRBD1	TRBV12-3/TRBV12-4	TRBJ1-5	CASSLSTGNQPQHF
.	TRBV12-3/TRBV12-4	TRBJ2-5	CASSSLTGPPGETQYF
TRBD2	TRBV30	TRBJ2-7	CAWSALAGFYEQYF
TRBD2	TRBV9	TRBJ2-3	CASSVWSGSKGDTQYF
TRBD2	TRBV6-2/TRBV6-3	TRBJ2-5	CASSFSGGRAGETQYF
.	TRBV5-5	TRBJ1-5	CASSLGERHSQHF
TRBD1	TRBV5-1	TRBJ2-1	CASAFRDRDFDEQFF
.	TRBV14	TRBJ2-3	CASSRILTDTQYF
TRBD2	TRBV4-2	TRBJ2-2	CDSNQAPPGGSVPGELFF
.	TRBV12-3/TRBV12-4	TRBJ1-5	CASSFPPGGWQPQHF